These 25 T cell receptor beta chains came from one sample sequenced in a study of liver allograft versus peripheral blood T cells. The overall study: The authors compared T cell receptor repertoires in transplanted livers with those in the peripheral blood of recipients.

One entry per CDR3 protein results from TCRdb running MiXCR on the reads. The table shows about 2,300 distinct CDR3 sequences, with 15% to 20% occurring only once. These receptors were taken from a human patient who had a liver transplant. Certain T cells may be donor cells from the graft.

This clonotype is medium-sized in the sample. The chain carries TRBV7-2 and TRBJ2-3; D is uncertain. This CDR3 is 15 amino acids long. V was pared by 5 bases and J by 3 bases, with 15 bases between. Germline CDR1 reads SGHTA; CDR2 reads FQGNSA. The CDR3 sequence: CASSETMYGTDTQYF. The CDR3 DNA is TGTGCCAGCAGCGAAACTATGTATGGGACAGATACGCAGTATTTT.

As to this clonotype: This may come from a read error, since a much larger clone is one base off. V is TRBV7-9 and J is TRBJ2-3; D not certain. The CDR3 has 13 amino acids. The germline gives CDR1 SEHNR, CDR2 FQNEAQ (reference sequence). CDR3 nucleotides: TGTGTCAGCAGCCCGAGAGTCACAGATACGCAGTATTTT. Translation: CVSSPRVTDTQYF. The full variable domain, with the rest looked up from reference TRBV7-9 and TRBJ2-3, is DTGVSQNPRHKITKRGQNVTFRCDPISEHNRLYWYRQTLGQGPEFLTYFQNEAQLEKSRLLSDRFSAERPKGSFSTLEIQRTEQGDSAMYLCVSSPRVTDTQYFGPGTRLTVL.

This clonotype was counted a few times. The chain joins TRBV5-5 to TRBJ1-5; a weak D match, TRBD1 (5 bases). Germline V gene data show CDR1 as SGHKS and CDR2 as YYEKEE (reference sequence). Trimming stripped 4 bases from V and 3 bases from J, with 14 bases between. The CDR3 sequence is 15 residues long. The CDR3 bases are TGTGCCAGCAGCCCCCGGGGGGGGGACAATCAGCCCCAGCATTTT. Its translation: CASSPRGGDNQPQHF.

With respect to this clonotype: Just one base apart from a much larger clone, this may be a read error. The gene calls are TRBV9 and TRBJ2-3; a weak D match, TRBD2 (6 bases). In germline, CDR1 is SGDLS, CDR2 YYNGEE. The CDR3 is 16 amino acids. The CDR3 here is CASSPGVTSSTDTHYF. The DNA for the CDR3 is TGTGCCAGCAGCCCCGGAGTTACTAGCAGCACAGATACGCACTATTTT.

This clonotype qualifies as medium-sized. The gene calls are TRBV29-1 and TRBJ2-4; possibly TRBD1 for D (5 bases). CDR1 SQVTM and CDR2 ANQGSEA come from the germline V gene. The V end was cut by 5 bases, the J end by 8 bases, with 19 bases between. The length of the CDR3 is 14 residues. The CDR3 DNA follows: TGCAGCGTTTTCCTCCCAAGGGGAAGCCACATTCAGTACTTC. Translating it yields CSVFLPRGSHIQYF.

This clonotype is labeled large. The genes are TRBV19 and TRBJ1-1, with D uncertain. The ends were cut back, 5 bases at V and 6 bases at J, with 13 bases in the middle. Germline-derived CDR1 and CDR2 are LNHDA and SQIVND (reference sequence). The CDR3 totals 13 residues. The CDR3 sequence is CASSPRRGAEAFF. Written as DNA, the CDR3 is TGTGCCAGTAGTCCGCGCCGCGGGGCTGAAGCTTTCTTT.

Judged by abundance, this clonotype is medium-sized. The chain combines TRBV7-2 with TRBJ1-1, with TRBD1 as a possible D gene (5 bases). V lost 6 bases, J lost 0 bases, and 17 bases lay in between. Per germline, CDR1 SGHTA and CDR2 FQGNSA. The CDR3 is 16 amino acids. The CDR3 DNA sequence: TGTGCCAGCAGGCCCTCCCTCGGGGCTATGAACACTGAAGCTTTCTTT. Its translation: CASRPSLGAMNTEAFF. Variable domain in full (rest from reference TRBV7-2 and TRBJ1-1): GAGVSQSPSNKVTEKGKDVELRCDPISGHTALYWYRQSLGQGLEFLIYFQGNSAPDKSGLPSDRFSAERTGGSVSTLTIQRTQQEDSAVYLCASRPSLGAMNTEAFFGQGTRLTVV.

The chain joins TRBV2 to TRBJ1-1; no reliable D call. V was cut by 11 bases and J by 0 bases, with 13 bases left in between. This CDR3 has 13 residues. Germline lookup yields CDR1 SNHLY and CDR2 FYNNEI. Written as DNA, the CDR3 is TGTGCCGGCGGACTCGGGATGAACACTGAAGCTTTCTTT. Its protein is CAGGLGMNTEAFF.

By proportion, this clonotype is medium-sized. CDR3 sequence (DNA): TGTGCCAGCAGTTCGGGACAGACCCATAATTCACCCCTCCACTTT. This codes for CASSSGQTHNSPLHF. The chain links TRBV6-1 to TRBJ1-6, with 7 bases matching TRBD1. V shed 5 bases, J shed 5 bases, and the junction held 6 bases outside the gene matches. The CDR3 loop spans 15 amino acids. Germline V gene data show CDR1 as MNHNS and CDR2 as SASEGT.

This clonotype was counted between two and nine times. The chain uses TRBV10-3 and TRBJ1-1, with 9 bases that match TRBD1. Germline-derived CDR1 and CDR2 are ENHRY and SYGVKD. The CDR3 totals 12 residues. V lost 6 bases and J lost 8; bases outside the gene matches: 4. CDR3 sequence: CAISGQGPEAFF. For the CDR3, the DNA is TGTGCCATCAGCGGACAGGGGCCGGAAGCTTTCTTT.

V and J are TRBV7-2 and TRBJ2-3; 12 bases fit TRBD2. There are 17 residues in the CDR3. Germline V gene data show CDR1 as SGHTA and CDR2 as FQGNSA. Trimming took 3 bases from V and 5 from J; bases not matched to a gene: 9. CDR3 sequence reads: CASSFQALAGGGDTQYF. CDR3 nucleotides: TGTGCCAGCAGCTTTCAGGCTCTAGCGGGGGGGGGAGATACGCAGTATTTT.

This clonotype was picked up a small number of times. V gene TRBV7-2 combines with J gene TRBJ2-1; 9 bases align to TRBD1. With V trimmed by 1 base and J by 6 bases, 4 bases remained unmatched. Germline V lookup: CDR1 SGHTA, CDR2 FQGNSA. The CDR3 has 15 residues. The CDR3 nucleotides read TGTGCCAGCAGCTTAGTCCGGGACAGGGTCAATGAGCAGTTCTTC. Its translation: CASSLVRDRVNEQFF. The whole variable domain, filled in from reference TRBV7-2 and TRBJ2-1, reads GAGVSQSPSNKVTEKGKDVELRCDPISGHTALYWYRQSLGQGLEFLIYFQGNSAPDKSGLPSDRFSAERTGGSVSTLTIQRTQQEDSAVYLCASSLVRDRVNEQFFGPGTRLTVL.

V gene TRBV20-1 combines with J gene TRBJ1-1; D is undetermined. Deletions cut 0 bases from V and 5 bases from J, with 13 bases between. The CDR3 loop spans 14 amino acids. CDR1 DFQATT and CDR2 SNEGSKA come from the germline V gene (reference sequence). The CDR3 DNA reads as TGCAGTGCTAGAGAGGACCCCGGGCGAACTGAAGCTTTCTTT. It is translated as CSAREDPGRTEAFF.

In its sample, this clonotype is medium-sized. The chain links TRBV6-5 to TRBJ1-4; 7 bases are shared with TRBD1. Germline CDR1 MNHEY, CDR2 SVGAGI. The CDR3 has 14 residues. Losses at the gene ends were 6 bases for V and 7 bases for J; bases not matched to a gene: 8. The CDR3 sequence is CASSQRRGLEKLFF. CDR3 nucleotides: TGTGCCAGCAGCCAGAGAAGGGGGCTTGAAAAACTGTTTTTT.

This clonotype is termed medium-sized. The chain recombines TRBV7-2 with TRBJ1-2; D ambiguous. This CDR3 is built from 14 residues. Germline CDR1 and CDR2: SGHTA and FQGNSA. V was cut by 3 bases and J by 0 bases, with 8 bases left in between. CDR3 sequence (DNA): TGTGCCAGCAGCTTTAGACGCCCTAACTATGGCTACACCTTC. Amino acid sequence: CASSFRRPNYGYTF.

The chain couples TRBV5-6 to TRBJ1-3; 7 positions agree with TRBD1. With 0 bases clipped from V and 4 bases from J, the junction kept 10 bases outside the gene matches. The CDR3 loop spans 17 amino acids. CDR1 is SGHDT, CDR2 YYEEEE, per germline. The CDR3 loop reads CASSLGYSRGVGNTIYF. CDR3 nucleotide sequence: TGTGCCAGCAGCTTGGGATATAGCAGGGGGGTCGGAAACACCATATATTTT.

Regarding this clonotype: A much larger clone differs from this one at a single base, so this may be a read error. Without the conserved terminal phenylalanine or tryptophan, this CDR3 likely stems from a read error. The chain couples TRBV6-1 to TRBJ1-3, with 7 bases that match TRBD1. Germline V lookup: CDR1 MNHNS, CDR2 SASEGT. Trimming cost V 2 bases and J 8 bases; bases outside gene matches: 9. The CDR3 covers 15 residues. CDR3 in amino acids: CASSELAGGPDTIYV. The CDR3 DNA reads TGTGCCAGCAGTGAATTGGCAGGGGGACCAGACACCATATATGTT.

This clonotype has just a few counts. The CDR3 is CASSAAMGGREKLFF. The CDR3 DNA sequence: TGTGCCAGCAGCGCCGCGATGGGGGGTCGGGAAAAACTGTTTTTT. The chain has TRBV11-1 and TRBJ1-4; possibly TRBD1 for D (5 bases). This CDR3 has 15 residues. Germline V lookup: CDR1 SGHAT, CDR2 FQDESV (reference sequence). Trimming stripped 5 bases from V and 8 bases from J, with 18 bases between.

This clonotype appeared a single time. V and J are TRBV11-3 and TRBJ1-1; D may be TRBD1 (5 bases). This CDR3 has 14 residues. Per germline, CDR1 SGHNT and CDR2 YENEEA. The V end was cut by 1 base, the J end by 1 base, with 7 bases between. The CDR3 spells CASSLGRGNTEAFF. CDR3 sequence (DNA): TGTGCCAGCAGCTTAGGGAGGGGGAACACTGAAGCTTTCTTT.

This clonotype is classed as large. The chain combines TRBV6-2 or TRBV6-3 with TRBJ1-2, with 8 bases lining up with TRBD1. There are 16 residues in the CDR3. The germline V gene has CDR1 MNHEY and CDR2 SVGEGT. V lost 5 bases, J lost 4 bases, and 12 bases stayed unmatched. In DNA form, the CDR3 reads TGTGCCAGCAGTAAATTCGCAGACGGGACAGGCTATGGCTACACCTTC. It yields the protein CASSKFADGTGYGYTF.

This clonotype was counted only a few times. The chain links TRBV7-2 to TRBJ1-1; D is ambiguous. Looked up from germline, CDR1 is SGHTA and CDR2 is FQGNSA. V dropped 1 base and J dropped 10 bases, with 19 bases sitting between them. CDR3 length: 15 amino acids. The CDR3 is CASSLGYLGVRAAFF. The CDR3 coding sequence is TGTGCCAGCAGCTTAGGTTATCTTGGGGTGAGGGCAGCTTTCTTT.

Only one count was recorded for this clonotype. The V gene is TRBV20-1, the J gene TRBJ1-2; D not certain. CDR3 length equals 13 residues. The V gene lost 6 bases and the J gene lost 8 bases, with 19 bases spanning the gap. From germline, CDR1 is DFQATT and CDR2 SNEGSKA (reference sequence). The CDR3 is CSALEGRAGGYTF. CDR3 coding DNA: TGCAGTGCCCTCGAAGGGAGGGCTGGCGGCTACACCTTC.

This clonotype is labeled as large (0.1 to 1%). The rearrangement uses TRBV7-2 and TRBJ1-1, with D unresolved. CDR3 length equals 13 residues. V was clipped by 3 bases and J by 7 bases, with 12 bases between them. CDR1 SGHTA and CDR2 FQGNSA come from the germline V gene. The CDR3 loop reads CASSFGPIFEAFF. The CDR3 region has the DNA TGTGCCAGCAGCTTTGGACCAATTTTTGAAGCTTTCTTT.

A few counts support this clonotype. The CDR3 coding sequence is TGTGCCAGCAGCCCTCTAGCGTCCACAGATACGCAGTATTTT. Protein product: CASSPLASTDTQYF. The chain uses TRBV7-2 and TRBJ2-3; D might be TRBD2 (6 bases). This CDR3 comprises 14 residues. Germline CDR1 and CDR2: SGHTA and FQGNSA. Trimming took 5 bases from V and 2 from J, leaving 11 bases between them.

This clonotype is deemed large. J is TRBJ1-1 and V is TRBV19, with D hard to call. CDR1 is LNHDA, CDR2 SQIVND, per germline (reference sequence). The CDR3 has 13 residues. The V end was cut by 6 bases, the J end by 5 bases, with 13 bases between. As DNA, the CDR3 is TGTGCCAGTAGGAACGCGGGGTTTACTGAAGCTTTCTTT. Residues: CASRNAGFTEAFF. Full variable domain (missing parts from reference TRBV19 and TRBJ1-1): DGGITQSPKYLFRKEGQNVTLSCEQNLNHDAMYWYRQDPGQGLRLIYYSQIVNDFQKGDIAEGYSVSREKKESFPLTVTSAQKNPTAFYLCASRNAGFTEAFFGQGTRLTVV.